The rows below give T cell receptor beta chains drawn from one sample of a study of cytomegalovirus exposure and HLA in healthy donors. Clones were sequenced by immunoSEQ multiplex PCR, and TCRdb holds only the in-frame ones, with some missing. In the table there are fewer than 250,000 clones, around 75% of which are singletons. Sequencing input: PBMCs. Receptors originate from a young woman in good health and CMV-seronegative. CDR3s include the opening cysteine and the closing phenylalanine or tryptophan. The D gene is left open where the match is weak. Size is stated for part of the rows, as once, few or many counts, or as a class when the clone is expanded.

D,length,size,V,J,DNA,CDR3
TRBD1,14,NA,TRBV30,TRBJ2-7,TGTGCCTGGAGTGTTGGGACAGGGACCTACGAGCAGTACTTC,CAWSVGTGTYEQYF
TRBD1,15,once,TRBV5-1,TRBJ1-1,TGCGCCAGCAGCTCAACAGGGGCGGGAGGTACTGAAGCTTTCTTT,CASSSTGAGGTEAFF
NA,14,NA,TRBV5-1,TRBJ1-5,TGCGCCAGCAGCTTACAGGGTGGGAATCAGCCCCAGCATTTT,CASSLQGGNQPQHF
NA,17,NA,TRBV7-9,TRBJ1-1,TGTGCCAGCAGCTTAGTTCGGGTCGCGTCCCGGAACACTGAAGCTTTCTTT,CASSLVRVASRNTEAFF
NA,11,NA,TRBV5-1,TRBJ2-5,TGCGCCAGCGAGGACCAAGAGACCCAGTACTTC,CASEDQETQYF
TRBD2,15,few,TRBV10-2,TRBJ2-2,TGCGCCAGCAGTCCGGGACTAGCGGGATCGGGGGAGCTGTTTTTT,CASSPGLAGSGELFF
NA,14,NA,TRBV7-2,TRBJ2-7,TGTGCCAGCAGCTTACGGTACAGGGAGTACGAGCAGTACTTC,CASSLRYREYEQYF
NA,12,NA,TRBV13,TRBJ1-1,TGTGCCAGCAGCGGCATAGGGGCTACGCGATTCTTT,CASSGIGATRFF
NA,12,few,TRBV27,TRBJ2-7,TGTGCCAGCAGTTCCGGTTCCTACGAGCAGTACTTC,CASSSGSYEQYF
TRBD2,18,NA,TRBV7-2,TRBJ2-3,TGTGCCAGCAGCTTATCGAGAGGTAGCGGGAGGACCACAGATACGCAGTATTTT,CASSLSRGSGRTTDTQYF
NA,14,NA,TRBV11-3,TRBJ1-1,TGTGCCAGCAGCTTAGGACGGGGAAACACTGAAGCTTTCTTT,CASSLGRGNTEAFF
TRBD2,19,NA,TRBV10-3,TRBJ2-5,TGTGCCATCAGTGATTGGGTCGGGACTAGCGGGGGTGGGCGAGAGACCCAGTACTTC,CAISDWVGTSGGGRETQYF
TRBD1,15,few,TRBV6-1,TRBJ1-6,TGTGCCAGCAGTGAGTGGGACAGGTCGAATTCACCCCTCCACTTT,CASSEWDRSNSPLHF
TRBD1,14,once,TRBV30,TRBJ1-2,TGTGCCTGGAGTGTGGGGGGACAGGGCTATGGCTACACCTTC,CAWSVGGQGYGYTF
NA,14,NA,TRBV6-1,TRBJ1-3,TGTGCCAGCAGTACAGACATCTCTGGAAACACCATATATTTT,CASSTDISGNTIYF
TRBD1,13,few,TRBV5-6,TRBJ2-7,TGTGCCAGCAGCACGGACAGGGTCGGCGAGCAGTACTTC,CASSTDRVGEQYF
TRBD1,14,NA,TRBV29-1,TRBJ2-2,TGCAGCGTTCAAAACCTCAGGGGGTCCGGGGAGCTGTTTTTT,CSVQNLRGSGELFF
NA,15,once,TRBV19,TRBJ2-3,TGTGCCAGTAGTCCCCAGGGGTCAAGCACAGATACGCAGTATTTT,CASSPQGSSTDTQYF
NA,12,NA,TRBV10-3,TRBJ2-1,TGTGCCATCAGTGACGGGAGCGGTGAGCAGTTCTTC,CAISDGSGEQFF
TRBD2,15,NA,TRBV6-5,TRBJ2-5,TGTGCCAGCAGTCCCGGGGGGAGGCGTGTGGAGACCCAGTACTTC,CASSPGGRRVETQYF
NA,16,NA,TRBV10-3,TRBJ2-3,TGTGCCATCAGGGCCCGTGTGGCGGCTAGCACAGATACGCAGTATTTT,CAIRARVAASTDTQYF
NA,13,NA,TRBV7-3,TRBJ1-2,TGTGCCAGCAGCTTAAATGAGGTTTCTGGCTACACCTTC,CASSLNEVSGYTF
TRBD2,14,NA,TRBV18,TRBJ2-7,TGTGCCAGCTCACCAGGCGGGAGGGATCGCGAGCAGTACTTC,CASSPGGRDREQYF
TRBD2,15,NA,TRBV9,TRBJ2-5,TGTGCCAGCTCGACTAGCGGGGGGGGAAGGGAGACCCAGTACTTC,CASSTSGGGRETQYF
TRBD1,16,NA,TRBV4-2,TRBJ1-6,TGTGCCAGCAGCCAAGGATGGGACAGTGATAATTCACCCCTCCACTTT,CASSQGWDSDNSPLHF
NA,15,NA,TRBV7-9,TRBJ1-4,TGTGCCAGCAGCTTAGGGCCCCAGGGAAATGAAAAACTGTTTTTT,CASSLGPQGNEKLFF
NA,15,NA,TRBV6-5,TRBJ2-7,TGTGCCAGCAGTTACCAATATGCGGCACAAGGAGCGCAGTACTTC,CASSYQYAAQGAQYF
NA,17,NA,TRBV11-2,TRBJ1-4,TGTGCCAGCAGCTTAGATCTTGAGACAGCAACTAATGAAAAACTGTTTTTT,CASSLDLETATNEKLFF
TRBD1,13,NA,TRBV2,TRBJ1-2,TGTGCCAGCAGGGACGGGACAGCCTATGGCTACACCTTC,CASRDGTAYGYTF
NA,13,NA,TRBV27,TRBJ1-1,TGTGCCAGCAGTTTCAGGGTGGGGACTAAAGCTTTCTTT,CASSFRVGTKAFF
TRBD2,16,once,TRBV9,TRBJ2-2,TGTGCCAGCAGCGTGAGCGGGGGGGCCAGCACCGGGGAGCTGTTTTTT,CASSVSGGASTGELFF
NA,14,NA,TRBV6-1,TRBJ1-5,TGTGCCAGCAGTGAATGGAGTAGCAATCAGCCCCAGCATTTT,CASSEWSSNQPQHF
NA,14,once,TRBV10-2,TRBJ1-2,TGCGCCAGCAGTGAAAAGCAGGGCGGCTATGGCTACACCTTC,CASSEKQGGYGYTF
NA,14,NA,TRBV5-1,TRBJ1-1,TGCGCCAGCAGCTTGGAAGCAGGGAACACTGAAGCTTTCTTT,CASSLEAGNTEAFF
TRBD2,17,NA,TRBV27,TRBJ2-2,TGTGCCAGCAGTTTGTTAGCGGGAGCCGTGAACACCGGGGAGCTGTTTTTT,CASSLLAGAVNTGELFF
NA,14,NA,TRBV4-2,TRBJ2-7,TGTGCCAGCAGCCAAGGGCAGGGGCTTTACGAGCAGTACTTC,CASSQGQGLYEQYF
NA,13,NA,TRBV30,TRBJ1-1,TGTGCCGGGGAGACCGACGGGAACACTGAAGCTTTCTTT,CAGETDGNTEAFF
NA,14,few,TRBV9,TRBJ2-5,TGTGCCAGCAGCGTAGGAAACAGGCAAGAGACCCAGTACTTC,CASSVGNRQETQYF
NA,12,NA,TRBV19,TRBJ1-1,TGTGCCAGTAGTAAGACAGATGTTGAAGCTTTCTTT,CASSKTDVEAFF
TRBD1,15,few,TRBV5-6,TRBJ2-7,TGTGCCAGCAGCGGAGGGGATGGGCAGGGGGCCGAGCAGTACTTC,CASSGGDGQGAEQYF
NA,14,few,TRBV7-6,TRBJ1-1,TGTGCCAGCAGCTCGCGAGGCGCAGGAGGTCTGGCTTTCTTT,CASSSRGAGGLAFF
TRBD1,16,NA,TRBV7-6,TRBJ2-2,TGTGCCAGCAGCCCAAGGACAGGAGAGAACACCGGGGAGCTGTTTTTT,CASSPRTGENTGELFF
TRBD2,16,NA,TRBV5-1,TRBJ2-2,TGCGCCAGCAGCTGGCTGGCGGGGGGGAACACCGGGGAGCTGTTTTTT,CASSWLAGGNTGELFF
NA,13,NA,TRBV7-3,TRBJ1-1,TGTGCCAGCAGCTTATTGGGGGGGACTGAAGCTTTCTTT,CASSLLGGTEAFF
NA,18,NA,TRBV27,TRBJ2-2,TGTGCCACCAGTTCCGGTCCACCGGCCGGGTCTTTGACCGGGGAGCTGTTTTTT,CATSSGPPAGSLTGELFF
NA,13,NA,TRBV7-2,TRBJ1-5,TGTGCCAGCAGCTTAATAGCGGGTCAGCCCCAGCATTTT,CASSLIAGQPQHF
TRBD1,14,few,TRBV5-4,TRBJ1-1,TGTGCCAGCAGCTTGGAGGGGGCGAGGACTGAAGCTTTCTTT,CASSLEGARTEAFF
NA,13,NA,TRBV30,TRBJ1-1,TGTGCCTGGAGTCAGGGATATAAAACTGAAGCTTTCTTT,CAWSQGYKTEAFF
NA,14,few,TRBV10-1,TRBJ1-3,TGCGCCAGCAGTGATGGGACACTCGGAAACACCATATATTTT,CASSDGTLGNTIYF
NA,14,NA,TRBV7-2,TRBJ1-6,TGTGCCAGCAGCCCCGGAGGGGAGGTTAGGGCCCTCCACTTT,CASSPGGEVRALHF